This is a list of T cell receptor beta chains from one sample in a study of blood T cell repertoires in COVID-19. TCRdb's table, derived via immunoSEQ multiplex PCR, lists solely in-frame clones and lacks some. In the table there are some 130,000 clones, over 70% of which are singletons. Sequencing used peripheral blood. The receptors originated from a man aged 50 or older with active COVID-19. The CDR3 runs from the conserved cysteine through the conserved F or W. D genes are given only for firm matches. Not all rows give a size; the values are once, few, many and, for expanded clones, a class.

D: -; J: TRBJ1-2; size: few; V: TRBV7-8; DNA: TGTGCCAGCAGCTTAGGGATCGGGAGAGCTAACTATGGCTACACCTTC; CDR3: CASSLGIGRANYGYTF
D: -; J: TRBJ1-1; size: -; V: TRBV6-5; DNA: TGTGCCAGCAGTTTCCAGGGCGGGAACACTGAAGCTTTCTTT; CDR3: CASSFQGGNTEAFF
D: -; J: TRBJ1-6; size: -; V: TRBV9; DNA: TGTGCCAGCCTAGCGGGAAGAGAGCGGTCTAATTCACCCCTCCACTTT; CDR3: CASLAGRERSNSPLHF
D: -; J: TRBJ1-6; size: once; V: TRBV6-5; DNA: TGTGCCAGCAGTCTTTTACAGGGTGAATCACCCCTCCACTTT; CDR3: CASSLLQGESPLHF
D: -; J: TRBJ2-3; size: -; V: TRBV5-5; DNA: TGTGCCAGCAGCAAACAGCCAGGGCCAGATACGCAGTATTTT; CDR3: CASSKQPGPDTQYF
D: -; J: TRBJ2-6; size: -; V: TRBV10-2; DNA: TGCGCCAGCAGTCCTACAGGGCCCGGGGCCAACGTCCTGACTTTC; CDR3: CASSPTGPGANVLTF
D: -; J: TRBJ1-1; size: -; V: TRBV6-4; DNA: TGTGCCAGCTCCACGGGGTCGAACACTGAAGCTTTCTTT; CDR3: CASSTGSNTEAFF
D: -; J: TRBJ1-1; size: -; V: TRBV7-2; DNA: TGTGCCAGCAGCTTTAGGGACTTAAACACTGAAGCTTTCTTT; CDR3: CASSFRDLNTEAFF
D: TRBD1; J: TRBJ2-7; size: -; V: TRBV5-1; DNA: TGCGCCAGCAGCCCCGGGACAGTATTCTACGAGCAGTACTTC; CDR3: CASSPGTVFYEQYF
D: -; J: TRBJ2-3; size: -; V: TRBV3-1/TRBV3-2; DNA: TGTGCCAGCAGCCAAGACGGCACAGATACGCAGTATTTT; CDR3: CASSQDGTDTQYF
D: -; J: TRBJ2-5; size: -; V: TRBV20-1; DNA: TGCAGTGCTAGGGCCCTGGAGACCCAGTACTTC; CDR3: CSARALETQYF
D: -; J: TRBJ2-2; size: -; V: TRBV6-2/TRBV6-3; DNA: TGTGCCAGCAGTAACACAGGGACCGCGAACACCGGGGAGCTGTTTTTT; CDR3: CASSNTGTANTGELFF
D: TRBD1; J: TRBJ2-5; size: -; V: TRBV5-1; DNA: TGCGCCAGCAGTGTCCAGGGGGCAGGTGTGACCCAGTACTTC; CDR3: CASSVQGAGVTQYF
D: -; J: TRBJ1-2; size: once; V: TRBV28; DNA: TGTGCCAGCGGCCATACGAGGATCTATGGCTACACCTTC; CDR3: CASGHTRIYGYTF
D: -; J: TRBJ2-7; size: -; V: TRBV7-9; DNA: TGTGCCAGCAGCCTCAGGGATTTCGAGCAGTACTTC; CDR3: CASSLRDFEQYF
D: -; J: TRBJ1-3; size: once; V: TRBV19; DNA: TGTGCCAGTAGGTTCTCAGGGCCCTCTGGAAACACCATATATTTT; CDR3: CASRFSGPSGNTIYF
D: TRBD2; J: TRBJ2-2; size: -; V: TRBV4-1; DNA: TGCGCCAGCAGCCACCGAGTGGTAGCGGGGGGTGAAACCGGGGAGCTGTTTTTT; CDR3: CASSHRVVAGGETGELFF
D: -; J: TRBJ1-2; size: -; V: TRBV7-9; DNA: TGTGCCAGCAGCTTCGGGAACGTATATGGCTACACCTTC; CDR3: CASSFGNVYGYTF
D: TRBD2; J: TRBJ2-7; size: -; V: TRBV30; DNA: TGTGCCTGGAATACGGGACTAATAAACAGCCACGAGCAGTACTTC; CDR3: CAWNTGLINSHEQYF
D: -; J: TRBJ1-2; size: -; V: TRBV30; DNA: TGTGCCTGGAGTGCCCACCAGGAGGGCGTCTATGGCTACACCTTC; CDR3: CAWSAHQEGVYGYTF
D: TRBD1; J: TRBJ1-2; size: -; V: TRBV30; DNA: TGTGCCTGTACAAGGGACAGACCTTCTGGCTACACCTTC; CDR3: CACTRDRPSGYTF
D: TRBD1; J: TRBJ2-3; size: -; V: TRBV7-2; DNA: TGTGCCACCCGACAGGGTTCCACAGATACGCAGTATTTT; CDR3: CATRQGSTDTQYF